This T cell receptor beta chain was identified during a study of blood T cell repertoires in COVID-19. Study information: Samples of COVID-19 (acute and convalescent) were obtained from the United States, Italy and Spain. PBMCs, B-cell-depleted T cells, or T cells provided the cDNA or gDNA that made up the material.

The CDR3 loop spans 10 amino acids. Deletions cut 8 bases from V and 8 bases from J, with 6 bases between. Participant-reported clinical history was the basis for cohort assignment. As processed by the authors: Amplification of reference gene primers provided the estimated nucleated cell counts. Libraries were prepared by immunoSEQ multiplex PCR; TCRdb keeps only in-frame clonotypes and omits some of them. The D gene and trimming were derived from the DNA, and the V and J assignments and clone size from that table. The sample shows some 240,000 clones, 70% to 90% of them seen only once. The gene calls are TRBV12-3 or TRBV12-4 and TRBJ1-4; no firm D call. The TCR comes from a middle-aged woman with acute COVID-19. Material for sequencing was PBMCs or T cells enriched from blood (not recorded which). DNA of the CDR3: TGTGCCAGCTCTATAGAAAAACTGTTTTTT. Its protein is CASSIEKLFF.